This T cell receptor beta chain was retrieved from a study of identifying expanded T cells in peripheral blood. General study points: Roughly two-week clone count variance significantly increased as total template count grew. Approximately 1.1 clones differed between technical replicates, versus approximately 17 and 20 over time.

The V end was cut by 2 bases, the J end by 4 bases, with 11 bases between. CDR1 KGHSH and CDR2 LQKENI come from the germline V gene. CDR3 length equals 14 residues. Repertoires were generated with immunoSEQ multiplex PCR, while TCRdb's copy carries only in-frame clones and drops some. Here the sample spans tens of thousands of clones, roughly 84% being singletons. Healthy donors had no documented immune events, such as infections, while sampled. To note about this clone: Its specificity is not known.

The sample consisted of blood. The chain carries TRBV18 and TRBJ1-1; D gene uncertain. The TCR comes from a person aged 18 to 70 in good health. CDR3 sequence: CASSPRQEITEAFF. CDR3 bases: TGTGCCAGCTCACCAAGGCAAGAGATCACTGAAGCTTTCTTT. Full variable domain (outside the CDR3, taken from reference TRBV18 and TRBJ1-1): NAGVMQNPRHLVRRRGQEARLRCSPMKGHSHVYWYRQLPEEGLKFMVYLQKENIIDESGMPKERFSAEFPKEGPSILRIQQVVRGDSAAYFCASSPRQEITEAFFGQGTRLTVV.